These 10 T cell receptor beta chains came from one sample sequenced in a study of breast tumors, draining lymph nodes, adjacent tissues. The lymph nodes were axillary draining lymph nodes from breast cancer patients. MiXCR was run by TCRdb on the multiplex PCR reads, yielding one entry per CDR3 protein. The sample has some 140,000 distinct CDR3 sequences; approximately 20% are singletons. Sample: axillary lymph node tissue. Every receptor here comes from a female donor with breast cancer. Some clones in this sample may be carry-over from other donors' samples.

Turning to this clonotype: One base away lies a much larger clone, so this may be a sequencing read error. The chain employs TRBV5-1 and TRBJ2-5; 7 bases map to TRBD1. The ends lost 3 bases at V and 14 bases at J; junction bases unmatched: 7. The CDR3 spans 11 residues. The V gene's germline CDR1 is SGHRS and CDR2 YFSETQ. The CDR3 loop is CASSYSGTAYF. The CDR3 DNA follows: TGCGCCAGCAGCTATTCAGGGACAGCTTACTTC.

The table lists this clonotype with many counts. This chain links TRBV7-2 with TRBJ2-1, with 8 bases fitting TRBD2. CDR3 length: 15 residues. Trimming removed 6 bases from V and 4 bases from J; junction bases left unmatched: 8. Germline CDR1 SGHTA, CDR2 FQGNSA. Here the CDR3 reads CASRYPGGRYNEQFF. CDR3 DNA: TGTGCCAGCAGATATCCGGGAGGGCGGTACAATGAGCAGTTCTTC.

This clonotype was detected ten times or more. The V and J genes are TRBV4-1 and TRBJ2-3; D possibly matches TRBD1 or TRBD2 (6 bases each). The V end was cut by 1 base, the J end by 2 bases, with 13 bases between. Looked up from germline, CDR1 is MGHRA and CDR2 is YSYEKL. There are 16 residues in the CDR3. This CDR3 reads CASSQARGAHTDTQYF. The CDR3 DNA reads TGCGCCAGCAGCCAAGCAAGGGGGGCCCACACAGATACGCAGTATTTT.

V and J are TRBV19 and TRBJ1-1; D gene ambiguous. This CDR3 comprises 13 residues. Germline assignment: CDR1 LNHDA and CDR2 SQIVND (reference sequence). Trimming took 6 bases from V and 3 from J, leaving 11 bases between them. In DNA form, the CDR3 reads TGTGCCAGTAGAGGCAGGAGCGACACTGAAGCTTTCTTT. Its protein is CASRGRSDTEAFF.

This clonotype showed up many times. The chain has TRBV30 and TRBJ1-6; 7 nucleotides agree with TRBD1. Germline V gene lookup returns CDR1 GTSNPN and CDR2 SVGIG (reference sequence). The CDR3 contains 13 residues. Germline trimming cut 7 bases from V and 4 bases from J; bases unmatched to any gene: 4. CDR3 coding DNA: TGTGCCTCGACGGGACAGTATAATTCACCCCTCCACTTT. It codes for CASTGQYNSPLHF.

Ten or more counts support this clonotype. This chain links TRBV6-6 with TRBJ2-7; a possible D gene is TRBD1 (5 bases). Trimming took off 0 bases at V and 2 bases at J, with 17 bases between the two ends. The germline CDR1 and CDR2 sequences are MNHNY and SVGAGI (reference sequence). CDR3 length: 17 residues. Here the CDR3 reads CASSYSIWQGSTYEQYF. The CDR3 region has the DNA TGTGCCAGCAGTTACTCTATTTGGCAGGGTAGCACCTACGAGCAGTACTTC.

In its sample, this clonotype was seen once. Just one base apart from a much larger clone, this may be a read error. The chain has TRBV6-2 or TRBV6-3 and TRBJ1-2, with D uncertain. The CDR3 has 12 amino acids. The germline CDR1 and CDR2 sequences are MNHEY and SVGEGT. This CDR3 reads CAGSGDGAGYTF. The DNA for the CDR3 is TGTGCCGGCAGTGGGGATGGTGCTGGCTACACCTTC.

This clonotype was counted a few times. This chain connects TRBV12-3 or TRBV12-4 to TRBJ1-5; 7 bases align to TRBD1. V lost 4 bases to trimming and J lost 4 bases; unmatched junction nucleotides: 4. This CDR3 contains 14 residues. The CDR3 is CASSSAGGNQPQHF. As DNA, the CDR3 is TGTGCCAGCAGTTCCGCAGGGGGGAATCAGCCCCAGCATTTT.

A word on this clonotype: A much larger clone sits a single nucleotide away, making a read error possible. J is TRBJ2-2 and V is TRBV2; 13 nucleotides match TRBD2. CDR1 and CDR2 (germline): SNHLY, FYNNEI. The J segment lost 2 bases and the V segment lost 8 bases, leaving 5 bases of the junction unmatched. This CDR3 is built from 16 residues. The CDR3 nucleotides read TGTGCCAGCGGTGGACTAGCGGGGGCTAACACCGGGGAGCTGTTTTTT. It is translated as CASGGLAGANTGELFF. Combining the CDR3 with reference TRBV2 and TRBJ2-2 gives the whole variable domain EPEVTQTPSHQVTQMGQEVILRCVPISNHLYFYWYRQILGQKVEFLVSFYNNEISEKSEIFDDQFSVERPDGSNFTLKIRSTKLEDSAMYFCASGGLAGANTGELFFGEGSRLTVL.

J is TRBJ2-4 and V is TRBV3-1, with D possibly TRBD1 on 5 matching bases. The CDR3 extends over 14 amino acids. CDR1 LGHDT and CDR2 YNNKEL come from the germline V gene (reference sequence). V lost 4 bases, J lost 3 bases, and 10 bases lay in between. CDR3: CASSRRGVKNIQYF. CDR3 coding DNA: TGTGCCAGCAGCCGAAGGGGCGTCAAAAACATTCAGTACTTC.